These 18 T cell receptor beta chains share one sample of origin, sequenced in a study of cytomegalovirus exposure and HLA in healthy donors. The PCR employed 60 Vbeta primers together with 13 Jbeta primers. Sequencing used immunoSEQ multiplex PCR; TCRdb keeps in-frame clones, though not all of them. The sample records over 100,000 clones, 60% to 80% being singletons. Sequencing was performed on PBMCs. The receptors come from a man in his 60s in good health and CMV-seropositive.

V is TRBV10-2 and J is TRBJ2-5; TRBD1 might be the D (6 bases). The J call may be incorrect, as the DNA end agrees better with TRBJ2-7. The CDR3 runs to 14 residues. Per the germline V gene, CDR1 is WSHSY and CDR2 is SAAADI. Written as DNA, the CDR3 is TGCGCCAGCAGTCGTCAGGGGACCAGCACCGAGCAGTACTTC. As protein: CASSRQGTSTEQYF.

This clone has a single count. The chain is built from TRBV6-1 and TRBJ2-7; TRBD1 matches at 10 bases. Germline CDR1 and CDR2: MNHNS and SASEGT. V dropped 5 bases and J dropped 4; count of bases not matched to a gene: 5. This CDR3 contains 14 residues. CDR3: CASSPGTGDYEQYF. CDR3 coding DNA: TGTGCCAGCAGTCCCGGGACAGGGGATTACGAGCAGTACTTC.

The gene calls are TRBV7-6 and TRBJ2-1; TRBD2 aligns across 12 bases. From germline, CDR1 is SGHVS and CDR2 FNYEAQ. The CDR3 is 17 residues long. With 4 bases clipped from V and 1 base from J, the junction kept 5 bases outside the gene matches. The CDR3 spells CASSSRTSGASYNEQFF. The CDR3 bases are TGTGCCAGCAGCTCGCGGACTAGCGGGGCATCCTACAATGAGCAGTTCTTC.

This chain joins TRBV27 and TRBJ2-2, with D unresolved. Germline assignment: CDR1 MNHEY and CDR2 SMNVEV (reference sequence). V lost 4 bases, J lost 11 bases, and 8 bases lay in between. This CDR3 comprises 11 residues. CDR3 in DNA: TGTGCCAGCAGTTCACACAGAGAGCTGTTTTTT. This encodes CASSSHRELFF.

The rearrangement uses TRBV5-4 and TRBJ1-2; 8 bases align to TRBD1. Germline V lookup: CDR1 SGHNT, CDR2 YYREEE (reference sequence). J lost 2 bases, V lost 5 bases, and 5 bases had no gene match. The CDR3 covers 14 residues. CDR3 DNA sequence: TGTGCCAGCAGTCCGGGACAGGCCAACTATGGCTACACCTTC. The encoded protein is CASSPGQANYGYTF.

This clone was recorded once. The chain recombines TRBV30 with TRBJ2-7; D is ambiguous. From germline, CDR1 is GTSNPN and CDR2 SVGIG (reference sequence). The CDR3 sequence is 15 residues long. V was trimmed by 0 bases and J by 2 bases, leaving 14 bases between them. CDR3 DNA: TGTGCCTGGAGTGTAAGGCAGGCCCGAACCTACGAGCAGTACTTC. This translates into CAWSVRQARTYEQYF.

The CDR3 DNA follows: TGTGCCAGCAGCCCAGGACAGTCCCACTCTGGAAACACCATATATTTT. Its translation: CASSPGQSHSGNTIYF. The J gene is TRBJ1-3, the V gene TRBV4-2; possibly TRBD1 for D (6 bases). The CDR3 extends over 16 amino acids. With 4 bases removed from V and 0 bases from J, the gap between germline ends came to 13 bases. CDR1 LGHNA and CDR2 YNFKEQ come from the germline V gene.

The chain carries TRBV9 and TRBJ1-2; D not resolved. This CDR3 is built from 14 residues. Germline V CDR1 and CDR2: SGDLS, YYNGEE. V lost 4 bases, J lost 1 base, and 11 bases lay in between. CDR3 loop: CASSSWAFNYGYTF. CDR3 sequence (DNA): TGTGCCAGCAGCTCCTGGGCCTTTAACTATGGCTACACCTTC.

This sequence joins TRBV19 and TRBJ1-5; D remains unclear. The V gene's germline CDR1 is LNHDA and CDR2 SQIVND (reference sequence). Trimming cost V 6 bases and J 0 bases, with 6 bases left between them. This CDR3 has 13 residues. In DNA, the CDR3 is TGTGCCAGTAGCGCCTATAGCAATCAGCCCCAGCATTTT. Translated: CASSAYSNQPQHF.

This chain joins TRBV4-2 and TRBJ2-1; 12 nucleotides match TRBD2. The CDR3 is 15 residues long. V trimming: 0 bases; J trimming: 14 bases; junction bases outside the gene matches: 8. Germline-derived CDR1 and CDR2 are LGHNA and YNFKEQ. The CDR3 here is CASSQDQLAGGLEFF. The CDR3 DNA is TGTGCCAGCAGCCAAGATCAACTAGCGGGGGGTTTGGAGTTCTTC.

This chain uses TRBV5-8 with TRBJ1-6; D unresolved. CDR3 size: 12 residues. Germline CDR1 reads SGHTS; CDR2 reads YDEGEE. With 5 bases removed from V and 9 bases from J, the gap between germline ends came to 9 bases. Written as DNA, the CDR3 is TGTGCCAGCAGTTGGCCAGGTTCACCCCTCCACTTT. This translates into CASSWPGSPLHF.

This clone was recorded once. CDR3 sequence: CASSKTGSGYNEQFF. The CDR3 nucleotides read TGTGCCAGCAGCAAGACAGGGTCGGGCTACAATGAGCAGTTCTTC. The chain is built from TRBV6-5 and TRBJ2-1, with 7 bases aligning to TRBD1. Trimming cost V 6 bases and J 3 bases; bases outside gene matches: 8. CDR1 is MNHEY and CDR2 is SVGAGI in the germline V gene. The CDR3 has 15 amino acids.

J is TRBJ2-3 and V is TRBV5-1; 9 bases agree with TRBD2. The CDR3 is made up of 17 amino acids. Trimming cost V 5 bases and J 1 base; bases outside gene matches: 11. In germline, CDR1 is SGHRS, CDR2 YFSETQ. As DNA, the CDR3 is TGCGCCAGCAGTCATGGGGTAGCGGGGGTAGGCACAGATACGCAGTATTTT. Amino acid sequence: CASSHGVAGVGTDTQYF.

The V gene is TRBV10-3, the J gene TRBJ1-4; D is possibly TRBD1 (6 bases). The CDR3 totals 14 residues. Per the germline V gene, CDR1 is ENHRY and CDR2 is SYGVKD. With 10 bases removed from V and 5 bases from J, the gap between germline ends came to 17 bases. The chain's CDR3 is CATTPAGANEKLFF. The CDR3 nucleotides are TGTGCCACCACCCCAGCAGGGGCAAATGAAAAACTGTTTTTT.

The J gene is TRBJ2-7, the V gene TRBV2; no reliable D call. V lost 8 bases and J lost 5, with 13 bases in between. The germline CDR1 and CDR2 sequences are SNHLY and FYNNEI. The CDR3 covers 12 residues. As DNA, the CDR3 is TGTGCCAGCCGGTCACAGAGAGACGAGCAGTACTTC. Translation: CASRSQRDEQYF.

The chain couples TRBV7-2 to TRBJ2-1; 10 positions match TRBD2. The CDR3 has 14 amino acids. V lost 2 bases, J lost 7 bases, and 2 bases stayed unmatched. Per germline, CDR1 SGHTA and CDR2 FQGNSA. In DNA, the CDR3 is TGTGCCAGCAGCTTAATGGGACTAGCGAATGAGCAGTTCTTC. Protein: CASSLMGLANEQFF.

This clone came up a few times. The chain couples TRBV5-1 to TRBJ1-2; 9 bases align to TRBD1. Trimming took 0 bases from V and 4 from J; bases not matched to a gene: 13. CDR3 length: 18 amino acids. CDR1 SGHRS and CDR2 YFSETQ come from the germline V gene. CDR3: CASSLAPSAGTGIYGYTF. As DNA, the CDR3 is TGCGCCAGCAGCTTGGCTCCCTCCGCCGGGACAGGGATCTATGGCTACACCTTC.

V is TRBV19 and J is TRBJ1-4, with TRBD1 identical over 7 bases. The CDR3 extends over 15 amino acids. Germline lookup yields CDR1 LNHDA and CDR2 SQIVND (reference sequence). V lost 5 bases, J lost 2 bases, and 5 bases stayed unmatched. The CDR3 here is CASSVLGGTNEKLFF. The CDR3 DNA is TGTGCCAGTAGTGTCCTAGGGGGCACTAATGAAAAACTGTTTTTT.